This TCR beta chain was profiled in a study of blood T cell repertoires in COVID-19. Some clones are missing from TCRdb's copy, which holds only in-frame ones; the method was immunoSEQ multiplex PCR. The table lists about 150,000 clones, 80% to 90% of them singletons, with roughly 15% in the top ten. This clone was counted a single time. V dropped 3 bases and J dropped 6 bases, with 5 bases sitting between them. Germline V gene lookup returns CDR1 SGHTA and CDR2 FQGNSA. The CDR3 is made up of 12 amino acids. Material for sequencing was peripheral blood. This receptor was obtained from a woman aged 40 to 49 with acute or convalescent COVID-19. The chain is built from TRBV7-2 and TRBJ2-2; D unresolved. CDR3 amino acids: CASSFVAGELFF. The CDR3 coding sequence is TGTGCCAGCAGCTTCGTAGCCGGGGAGCTGTTTTTT. The full variable domain, its missing parts supplied by reference TRBV7-2 and TRBJ2-2, is GAGVSQSPSNKVTEKGKDVELRCDPISGHTALYWYRQSLGQGLEFLIYFQGNSAPDKSGLPSDRFSAERTGGSVSTLTIQRTQQEDSAVYLCASSFVAGELFFGEGSRLTVL.